This T cell receptor beta chain is from a study of read filtering for tumor transcriptome and immune sequencing. Study-level information: RNA-seq yielded only 85 to 1273 TCR reads, IR-seq about 4 to 10.27 million.

This clonotype was observed many times. Its antigen is unknown. Study-wide findings and caveats: Sorted CD138-negative bone marrow cells were not purified T cells. Compared with RNA-seq, IR-seq gave much higher clonotype depth and reliability.

Bone marrow was sampled from every patient at the time of active disease. The library was built from roughly 400 ng RNA with molecular barcoded adaptors for alpha/delta and beta/gamma chains. A single record per CDR3 protein comes from TCRdb applying MiXCR to the reads. The profile shows about 35,000 distinct CDR3 sequences, around an eighth of them singletons. CDR3 length equals 15 residues. Looked up from germline, CDR1 is SGHVS and CDR2 is FQNEAQ. The trim removed 5 bases at V and 1 base at J, leaving 4 bases unmatched. What was sequenced was a population of CD138-negative cells sorted from bone marrow. This chain uses TRBV7-8 with TRBJ2-7; 11 nucleotides match TRBD2. This TCR derives from a donor aged 40 or over with multiple myeloma. The CDR3 reads CASSNRLAGSYEQYF. CDR3 in DNA: TGTGCCAGCAGCAACAGACTAGCGGGATCCTACGAGCAGTACTTC.